This record covers a single T cell receptor (beta chain). Source study methods: Reference gene primers were amplified, and this amplification served to estimate nucleated cell counts. Sequenced by immunoSEQ multiplex PCR; TCRdb stores in-frame clones only, minus some. V, J and clone size are taken as reported in that table, and D and trimming were inferred from the DNA itself. The sample holds 100,000 to 150,000 clones, about 83% seen once. These data originate in a study of blood T cell repertoires in COVID-19. Study information: Samples representing acute and convalescent COVID-19 were sourced from the United States, Italy and Spain. The analysed material was cDNA or gDNA that came from T cells, B-cell-depleted T cells, or PBMCs.

The V end was cut by 2 bases, the J end by 6 bases, with 16 bases between. The CDR3 sequence is 15 residues long. Germline V lookup: CDR1 SQVTM, CDR2 ANQGSEA. Sequenced input: peripheral blood. The clonotype comes from a man aged 55 to 70 with acute or convalescent COVID-19. This chain joins TRBV29-1 and TRBJ2-2; D possibly corresponds to TRBD2 (6 bases). The CDR3 is CSVESAGGRAGELFF. The CDR3 bases are TGCAGCGTTGAATCGGCAGGAGGGCGGGCCGGGGAGCTGTTTTTT.